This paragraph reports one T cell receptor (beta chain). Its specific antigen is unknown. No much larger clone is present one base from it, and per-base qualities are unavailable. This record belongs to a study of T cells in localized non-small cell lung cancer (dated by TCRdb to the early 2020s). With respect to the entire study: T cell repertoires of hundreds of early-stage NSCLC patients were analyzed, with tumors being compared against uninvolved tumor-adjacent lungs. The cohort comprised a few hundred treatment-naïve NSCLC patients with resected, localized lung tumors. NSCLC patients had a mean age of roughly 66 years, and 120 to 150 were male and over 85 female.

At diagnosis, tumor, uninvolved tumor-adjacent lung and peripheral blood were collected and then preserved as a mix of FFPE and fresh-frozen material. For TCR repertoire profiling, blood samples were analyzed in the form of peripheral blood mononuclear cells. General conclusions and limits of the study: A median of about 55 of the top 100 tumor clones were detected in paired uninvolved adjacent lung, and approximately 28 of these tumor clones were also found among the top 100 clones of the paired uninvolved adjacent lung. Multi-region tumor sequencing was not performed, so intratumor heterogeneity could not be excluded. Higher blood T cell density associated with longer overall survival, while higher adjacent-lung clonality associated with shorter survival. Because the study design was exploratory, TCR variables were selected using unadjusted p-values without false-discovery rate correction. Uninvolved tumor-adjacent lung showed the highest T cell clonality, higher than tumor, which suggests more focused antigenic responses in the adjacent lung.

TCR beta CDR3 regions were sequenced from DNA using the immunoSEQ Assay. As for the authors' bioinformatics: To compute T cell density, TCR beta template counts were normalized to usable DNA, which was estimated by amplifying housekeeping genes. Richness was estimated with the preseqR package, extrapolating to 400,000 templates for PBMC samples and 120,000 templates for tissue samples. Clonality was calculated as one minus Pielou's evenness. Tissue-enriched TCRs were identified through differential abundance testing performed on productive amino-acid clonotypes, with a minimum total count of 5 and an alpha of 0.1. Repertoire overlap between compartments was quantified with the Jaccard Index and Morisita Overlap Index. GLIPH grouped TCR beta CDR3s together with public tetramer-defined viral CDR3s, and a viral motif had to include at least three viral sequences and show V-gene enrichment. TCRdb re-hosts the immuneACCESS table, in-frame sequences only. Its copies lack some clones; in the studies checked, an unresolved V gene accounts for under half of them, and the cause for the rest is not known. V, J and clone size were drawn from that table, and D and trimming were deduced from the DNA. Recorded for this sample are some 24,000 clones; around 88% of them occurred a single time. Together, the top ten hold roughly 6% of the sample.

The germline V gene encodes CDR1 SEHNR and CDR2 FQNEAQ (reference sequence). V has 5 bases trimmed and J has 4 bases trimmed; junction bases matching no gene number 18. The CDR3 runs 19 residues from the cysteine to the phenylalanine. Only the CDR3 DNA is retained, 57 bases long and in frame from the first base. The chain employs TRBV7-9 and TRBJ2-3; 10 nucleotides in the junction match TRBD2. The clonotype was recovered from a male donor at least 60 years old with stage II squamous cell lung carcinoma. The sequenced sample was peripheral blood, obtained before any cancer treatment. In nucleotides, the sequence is TGTGCCAGCAGCAATTGGGCTAGCGGGGGTCCCAAGATCCCAGATACGCAGTATTTT. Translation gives CASSNWASGGPKIPDTQYF. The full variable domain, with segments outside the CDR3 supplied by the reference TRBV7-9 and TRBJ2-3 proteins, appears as DTGVSQNPRHKITKRGQNVTFRCDPISEHNRLYWYRQTLGQGPEFLTYFQNEAQLEKSRLLSDRFSAERPKGSFSTLEIQRTEQGDSAMYLCASSNWASGGPKIPDTQYFGPGTRLTVL.